One and the same sample provided the 6 T cell receptor beta chains below, sequenced in a study of PD-1 blockade in classical Hodgkin lymphoma. The assay was immunoSEQ multiplex PCR, and TCRdb's table has in-frame clones only and misses some. Of roughly 15,000 clones listed, 65% to 80% were seen once; the top ten hold 1.5% to 2%. Regarding time point: cycle 4 day 1 (C4D1), after five to seven weeks of nivolumab. Autologous stem cell transplantation was followed by relapse in every patient, and brentuximab vedotin exposure varied. Using magnetic negative selection, the CD4+ T cells were separated out of thawed PBMCs. The sequences come from CD4+ T cells from blood, collected before the fourth cycle of nivolumab. These receptors came from a human donor with classical Hodgkin lymphoma.

The rearrangement links TRBV19 to TRBJ1-2; possible D gene TRBD1, 5 bases. This CDR3 comprises 15 residues. In germline, CDR1 is LNHDA, CDR2 SQIVND (reference sequence). V lost 4 bases, J lost 0 bases, and 12 bases lay in between. The CDR3 DNA follows: TGTGCCAGTAGTACCCGGGACGGTACTAACTATGGCTACACCTTC. Translating gives CASSTRDGTNYGYTF.

The V gene is TRBV10-3, the J gene TRBJ1-4; 10 bases line up with TRBD1. Germline CDR1 and CDR2: ENHRY and SYGVKD. The CDR3 is 14 amino acids. V shed 6 bases and J 5 bases; nucleotides not matched to a gene: 3. CDR3 in DNA: TGTGCCATCAGACCGGGACAGGGGAATGAAAAACTGTTTTTT. Its translation is CAIRPGQGNEKLFF.

V and J are TRBV7-8 and TRBJ2-7, with D possibly being TRBD1 (6 bases). The CDR3 length is 16 residues. Germline assignment: CDR1 SGHVS and CDR2 FQNEAQ. Trimming took 3 bases from V and 0 from J, leaving 15 bases between them. The CDR3: CASSFSGTHLSYEQYF. The CDR3 nucleotides are TGTGCCAGCAGCTTCTCCGGGACACATCTCTCCTACGAGCAGTACTTC. Based on the CDR3 plus reference TRBV7-8 and TRBJ2-7, the full variable domain is GAGVSQSPRYKVAKRGQDVALRCDPISGHVSLFWYQQALGQGPEFLTYFQNEAQLDKSGLPSDRFFAERPEGSVSTLKIQRTQQEDSAVYLCASSFSGTHLSYEQYFGPGTRLTVT.

This chain joins TRBV11-2 and TRBJ1-1; possible D gene TRBD1, 5 bases. The CDR3 runs 14 residues. Trimming removed 3 bases at V and 5 bases at J, with 13 bases between. CDR1 is SGHAT, CDR2 FQNNGV, per germline. The DNA of the CDR3 is TGTGCCAGCAGCTTGGGGCAGGGAAGGACTGAAGCTTTCTTT. Protein sequence: CASSLGQGRTEAFF.

V usage is TRBV27 and J usage is TRBJ2-6; TRBD2 agrees at 11 bases. Germline V CDR1 and CDR2: MNHEY, SMNVEV (reference sequence). V shed 3 bases and J 0 bases; nucleotides not matched to a gene: 10. CDR3 length: 20 amino acids. CDR3 sequence: CASSFRSSGRWDSGANVLTF. In DNA form, the CDR3 reads TGTGCCAGCAGTTTTCGGTCTAGCGGGAGGTGGGACTCTGGGGCCAACGTCCTGACTTTC.

A single count supports this clone. The chain carries TRBV10-1 and TRBJ2-3; 8 bases line up with TRBD1. Per germline, CDR1 WNHNN and CDR2 SYGVQD (reference sequence). The CDR3 is 15 amino acids. Germline trimming cut 3 bases from V and 0 bases from J; bases unmatched to any gene: 2. CDR3 in amino acids: CASSDTGGSTDTQYF. CDR3 nucleotides: TGCGCCAGCAGTGATACAGGGGGAAGCACAGATACGCAGTATTTT.